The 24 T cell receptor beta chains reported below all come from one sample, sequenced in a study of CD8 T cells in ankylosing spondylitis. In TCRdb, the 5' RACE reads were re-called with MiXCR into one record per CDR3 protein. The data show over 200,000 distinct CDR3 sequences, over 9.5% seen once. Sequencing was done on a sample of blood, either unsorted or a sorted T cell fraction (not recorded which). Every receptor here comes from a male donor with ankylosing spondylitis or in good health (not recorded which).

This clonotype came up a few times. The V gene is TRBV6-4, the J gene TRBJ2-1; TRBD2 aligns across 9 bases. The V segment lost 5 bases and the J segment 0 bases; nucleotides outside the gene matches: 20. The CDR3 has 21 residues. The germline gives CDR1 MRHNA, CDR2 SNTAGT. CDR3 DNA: TGTGCCAGCAGTAGCCTAGGGGGGGCTAGCGGGGTCCGGAGCTCCTACAATGAGCAGTTCTTC. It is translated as CASSSLGGASGVRSSYNEQFF.

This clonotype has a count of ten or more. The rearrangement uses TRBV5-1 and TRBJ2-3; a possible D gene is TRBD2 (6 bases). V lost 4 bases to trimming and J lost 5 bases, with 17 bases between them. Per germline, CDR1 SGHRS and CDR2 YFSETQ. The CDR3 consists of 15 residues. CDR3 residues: CASSPGVSAQDTQYF. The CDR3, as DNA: TGCGCCAGCAGCCCGGGGGTTTCGGCCCAAGATACGCAGTATTTT.

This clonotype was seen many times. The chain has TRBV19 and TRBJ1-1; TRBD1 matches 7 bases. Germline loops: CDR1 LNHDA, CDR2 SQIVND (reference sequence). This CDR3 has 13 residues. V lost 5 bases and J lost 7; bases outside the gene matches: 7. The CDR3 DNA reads TGTGCCAGTAGTGCAGGGGGAATCAGTGAAGCTTTCTTT. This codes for CASSAGGISEAFF.

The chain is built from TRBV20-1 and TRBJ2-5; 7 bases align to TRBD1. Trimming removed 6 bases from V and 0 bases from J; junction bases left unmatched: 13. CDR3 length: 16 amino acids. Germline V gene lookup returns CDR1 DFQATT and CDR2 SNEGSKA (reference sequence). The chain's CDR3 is CSAPNVGGRYQETQYF. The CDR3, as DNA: TGCAGTGCCCCCAATGTAGGGGGCCGGTACCAAGAGACCCAGTACTTC.

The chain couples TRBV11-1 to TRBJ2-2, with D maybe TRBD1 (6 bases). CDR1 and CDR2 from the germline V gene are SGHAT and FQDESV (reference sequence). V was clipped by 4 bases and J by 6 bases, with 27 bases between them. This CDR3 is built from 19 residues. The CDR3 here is CASSSWSGTTLGRAGELFF. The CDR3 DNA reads TGTGCCAGCAGCTCCTGGTCAGGGACAACCCTCGGTCGGGCCGGGGAGCTGTTTTTT. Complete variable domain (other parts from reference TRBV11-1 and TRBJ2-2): EAEVAQSPRYKITEKSQAVAFWCDPISGHATLYWYRQILGQGPELLVQFQDESVVDDSQLPKDRFSAERLKGVDSTLKIQPAELGDSAMYLCASSSWSGTTLGRAGELFFGEGSRLTVL.

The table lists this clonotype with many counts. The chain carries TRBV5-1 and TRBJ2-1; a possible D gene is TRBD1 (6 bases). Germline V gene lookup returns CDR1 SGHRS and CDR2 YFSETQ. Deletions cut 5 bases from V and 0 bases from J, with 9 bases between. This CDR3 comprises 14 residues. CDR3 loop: CASSEGDSYNEQFF. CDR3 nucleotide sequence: TGCGCCAGCAGTGAGGGGGACTCCTACAATGAGCAGTTCTTC.

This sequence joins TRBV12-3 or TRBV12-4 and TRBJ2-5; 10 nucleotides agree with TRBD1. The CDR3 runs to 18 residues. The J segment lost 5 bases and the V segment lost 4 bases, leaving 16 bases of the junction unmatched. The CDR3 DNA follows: TGTGCCAGCAGTTGGGGGACAGGGGCCTTGTCGGGACAGGAGACCCAGTACTTC. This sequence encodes CASSWGTGALSGQETQYF.

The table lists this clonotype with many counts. The CDR3 sequence: CASSLGPARNEKLFF. DNA for the CDR3: TGTGCCAGCAGTTTAGGTCCCGCTAGAAATGAAAAACTGTTTTTT. The chain carries TRBV12-3 or TRBV12-4 and TRBJ1-4; D is unclear. There are 15 residues in the CDR3. Trimming pared 1 base from V and 5 bases from J, leaving 11 bases between.

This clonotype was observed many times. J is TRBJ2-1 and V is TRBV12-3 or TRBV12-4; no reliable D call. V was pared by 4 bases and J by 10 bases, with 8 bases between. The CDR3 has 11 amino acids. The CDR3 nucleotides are TGTGCCAGCAGTTCCCGCCAGGAGCAGTTCTTC. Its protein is CASSSRQEQFF.

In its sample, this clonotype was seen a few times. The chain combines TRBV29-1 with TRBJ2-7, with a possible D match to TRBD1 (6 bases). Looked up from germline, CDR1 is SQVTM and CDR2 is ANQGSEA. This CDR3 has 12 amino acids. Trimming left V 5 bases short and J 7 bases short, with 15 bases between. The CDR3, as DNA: TGCAGCGTTTCTCCTGGGGGCAGGGAGCAGTACTTC. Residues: CSVSPGGREQYF.

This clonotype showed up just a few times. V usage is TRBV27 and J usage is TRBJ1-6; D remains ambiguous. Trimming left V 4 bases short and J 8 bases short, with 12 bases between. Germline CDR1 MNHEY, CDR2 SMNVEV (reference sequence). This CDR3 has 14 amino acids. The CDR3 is CASSSWSLDSPLHF. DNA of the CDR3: TGTGCCAGCAGTTCCTGGAGCTTAGATTCACCCCTCCACTTT.

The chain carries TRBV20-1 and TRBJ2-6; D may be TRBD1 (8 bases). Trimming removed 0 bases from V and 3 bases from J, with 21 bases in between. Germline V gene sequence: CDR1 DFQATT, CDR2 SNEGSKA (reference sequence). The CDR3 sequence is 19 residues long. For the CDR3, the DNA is TGCAGTGCTAGAGATCTAAACAGGGGGGGTTTTAGTGGGGCCAACGTCCTGACTTTC. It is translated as CSARDLNRGGFSGANVLTF.

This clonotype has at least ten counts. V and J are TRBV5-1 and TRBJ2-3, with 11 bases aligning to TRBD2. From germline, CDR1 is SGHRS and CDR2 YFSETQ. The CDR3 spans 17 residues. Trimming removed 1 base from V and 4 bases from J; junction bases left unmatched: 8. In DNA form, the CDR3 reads TGCGCCAGCAGCTTGATCTCTAGCGGGGGGTCGTCAGATACGCAGTATTTT. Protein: CASSLISSGGSSDTQYF.

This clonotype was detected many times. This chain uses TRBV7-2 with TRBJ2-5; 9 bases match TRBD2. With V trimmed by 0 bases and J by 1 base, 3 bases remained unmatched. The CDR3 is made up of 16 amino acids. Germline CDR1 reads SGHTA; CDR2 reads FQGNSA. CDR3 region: CASSLASTSGQETQYF. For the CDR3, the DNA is TGTGCCAGCAGCTTAGCTTCGACTAGCGGCCAAGAGACCCAGTACTTC.

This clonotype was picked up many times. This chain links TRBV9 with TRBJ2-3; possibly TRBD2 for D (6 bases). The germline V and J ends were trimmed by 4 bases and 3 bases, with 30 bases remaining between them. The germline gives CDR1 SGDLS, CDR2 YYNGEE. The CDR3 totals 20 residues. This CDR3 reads CASSPEGSREVLRETDTQYF. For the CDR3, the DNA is TGTGCCAGCAGCCCAGAGGGGTCCAGGGAGGTCCTCAGGGAGACAGATACGCAGTATTTT.

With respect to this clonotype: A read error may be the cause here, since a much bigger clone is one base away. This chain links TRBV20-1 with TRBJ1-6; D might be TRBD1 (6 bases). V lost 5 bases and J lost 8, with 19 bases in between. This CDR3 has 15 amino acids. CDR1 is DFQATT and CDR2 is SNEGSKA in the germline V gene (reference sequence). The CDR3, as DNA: TGCAGTGCTCTGGTCCGGGGGCTGGGTGATTCACCCCTCCACTTT. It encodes CSALVRGLGDSPLHF.

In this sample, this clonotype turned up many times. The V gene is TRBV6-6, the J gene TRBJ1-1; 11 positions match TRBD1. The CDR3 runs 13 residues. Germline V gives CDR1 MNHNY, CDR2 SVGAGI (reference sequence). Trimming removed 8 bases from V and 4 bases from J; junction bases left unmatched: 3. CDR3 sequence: CASRTGGVTEAFF. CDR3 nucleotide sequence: TGTGCCAGCCGGACAGGGGGCGTCACTGAAGCTTTCTTT.

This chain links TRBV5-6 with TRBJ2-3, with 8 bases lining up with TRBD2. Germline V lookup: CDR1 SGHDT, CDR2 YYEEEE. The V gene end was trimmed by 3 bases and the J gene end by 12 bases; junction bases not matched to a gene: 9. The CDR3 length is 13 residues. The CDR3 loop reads CASSSKPGREQYF. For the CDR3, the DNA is TGTGCCAGCAGCTCCAAGCCCGGGAGGGAACAGTATTTT. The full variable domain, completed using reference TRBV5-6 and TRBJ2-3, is DAGVTQSPTHLIKTRGQQVTLRCSPKSGHDTVSWYQQALGQGPQFIFQYYEEEERQRGNFPDRFSGHQFPNYSSELNVNALLLGDSALYLCASSSKPGREQYFGPGTRLTVL.

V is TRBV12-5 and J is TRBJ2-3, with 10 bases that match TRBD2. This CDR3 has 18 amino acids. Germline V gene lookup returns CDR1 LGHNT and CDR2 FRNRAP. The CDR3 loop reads CACSLPSLAGGSTDTQYF. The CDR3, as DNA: TGTGCCTGCAGCCTACCGAGTTTAGCGGGGGGAAGCACAGATACGCAGTATTTT.

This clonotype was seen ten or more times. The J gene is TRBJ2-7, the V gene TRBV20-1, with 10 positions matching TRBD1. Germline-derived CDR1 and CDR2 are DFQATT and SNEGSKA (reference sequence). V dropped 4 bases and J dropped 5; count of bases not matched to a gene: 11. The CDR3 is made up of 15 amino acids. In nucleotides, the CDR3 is TGCAGTGCTATCGCCCGGGACAGGGGAGGGAACGAGCAGTACTTC. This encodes CSAIARDRGGNEQYF.

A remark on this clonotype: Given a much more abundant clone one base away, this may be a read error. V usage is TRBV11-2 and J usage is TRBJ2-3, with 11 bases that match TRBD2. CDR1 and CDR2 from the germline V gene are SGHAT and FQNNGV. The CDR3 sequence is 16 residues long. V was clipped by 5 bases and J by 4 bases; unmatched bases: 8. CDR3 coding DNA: TGTGCCAGCAGCCTCTCTAGCGGGGGGTTCGCAGATACGCAGTATTTT. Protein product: CASSLSSGGFADTQYF.

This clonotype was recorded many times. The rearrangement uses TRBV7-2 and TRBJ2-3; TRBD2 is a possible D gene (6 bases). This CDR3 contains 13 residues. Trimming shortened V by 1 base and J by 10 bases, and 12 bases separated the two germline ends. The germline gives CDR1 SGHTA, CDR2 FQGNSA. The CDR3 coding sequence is TGTGCCAGCAGCTTAGATGGGGCGGGGTCGCAGTATTTT. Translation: CASSLDGAGSQYF.

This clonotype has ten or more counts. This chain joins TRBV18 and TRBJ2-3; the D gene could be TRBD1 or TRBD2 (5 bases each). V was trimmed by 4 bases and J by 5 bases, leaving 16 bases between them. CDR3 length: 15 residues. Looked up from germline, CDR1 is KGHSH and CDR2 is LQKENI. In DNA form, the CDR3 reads TGTGCCAGCTCACTACTGGGACGGTCACAAGATACGCAGTATTTT. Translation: CASSLLGRSQDTQYF.

The CDR3 DNA follows: TGTGCCAGCTCACCGATTGGAGCAGGGGGATCCTACGAGCAGTACTTC. It encodes CASSPIGAGGSYEQYF. The V and J genes are TRBV18 and TRBJ2-7; 7 bases match TRBD1. V trimming: 3 bases; J trimming: 1 base; junction bases outside the gene matches: 9. CDR3 length: 16 amino acids. Germline V gives CDR1 KGHSH, CDR2 LQKENI.